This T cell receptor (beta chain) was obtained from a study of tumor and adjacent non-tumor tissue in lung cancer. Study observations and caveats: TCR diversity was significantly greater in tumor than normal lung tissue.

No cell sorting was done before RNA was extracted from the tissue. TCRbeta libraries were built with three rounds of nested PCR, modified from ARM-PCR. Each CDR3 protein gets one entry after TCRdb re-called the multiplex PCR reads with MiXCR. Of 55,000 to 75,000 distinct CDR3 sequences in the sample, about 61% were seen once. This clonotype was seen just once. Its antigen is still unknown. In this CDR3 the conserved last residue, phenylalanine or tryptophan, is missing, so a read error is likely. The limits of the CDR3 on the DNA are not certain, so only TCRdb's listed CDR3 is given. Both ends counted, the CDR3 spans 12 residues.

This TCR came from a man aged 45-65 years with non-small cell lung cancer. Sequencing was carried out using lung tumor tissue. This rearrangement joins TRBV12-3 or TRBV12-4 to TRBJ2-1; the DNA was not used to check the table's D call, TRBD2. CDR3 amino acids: CASSGGTMVLFL.